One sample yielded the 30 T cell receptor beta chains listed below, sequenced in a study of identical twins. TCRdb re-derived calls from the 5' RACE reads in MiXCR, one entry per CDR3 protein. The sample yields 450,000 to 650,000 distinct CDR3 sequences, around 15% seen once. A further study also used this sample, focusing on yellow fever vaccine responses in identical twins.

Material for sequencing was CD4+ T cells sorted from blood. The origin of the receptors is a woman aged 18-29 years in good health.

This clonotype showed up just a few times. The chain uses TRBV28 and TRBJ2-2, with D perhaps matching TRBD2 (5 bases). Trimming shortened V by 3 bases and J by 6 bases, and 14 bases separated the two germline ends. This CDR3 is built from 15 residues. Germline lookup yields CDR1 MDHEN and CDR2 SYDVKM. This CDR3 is CASSFNVRAPGELFF. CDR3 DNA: TGTGCCAGCAGTTTTAATGTGAGGGCACCCGGGGAGCTGTTTTTT.

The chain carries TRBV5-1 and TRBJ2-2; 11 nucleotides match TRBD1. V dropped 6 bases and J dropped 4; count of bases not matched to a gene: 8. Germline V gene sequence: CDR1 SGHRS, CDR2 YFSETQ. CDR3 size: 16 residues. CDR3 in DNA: TGCGCCAGCAAGCGGACAGGGGGCGTCGTCACCGGGGAGCTGTTTTTT. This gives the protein CASKRTGGVVTGELFF. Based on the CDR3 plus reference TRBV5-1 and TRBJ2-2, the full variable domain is KAGVTQTPRYLIKTRGQQVTLSCSPISGHRSVSWYQQTPGQGLQFLFEYFSETQRNKGNFPGRFSGRQFSNSRSEMNVSTLELGDSALYLCASKRTGGVVTGELFFGEGSRLTVL.

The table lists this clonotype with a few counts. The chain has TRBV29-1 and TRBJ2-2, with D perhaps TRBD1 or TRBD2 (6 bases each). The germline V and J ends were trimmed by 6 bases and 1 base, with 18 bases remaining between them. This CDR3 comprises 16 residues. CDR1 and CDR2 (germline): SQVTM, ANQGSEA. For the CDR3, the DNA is TGCAGCGTCGGGGCGGGGCAGGGGTGGAACACCGGGGAGCTGTTTTTT. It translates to CSVGAGQGWNTGELFF.

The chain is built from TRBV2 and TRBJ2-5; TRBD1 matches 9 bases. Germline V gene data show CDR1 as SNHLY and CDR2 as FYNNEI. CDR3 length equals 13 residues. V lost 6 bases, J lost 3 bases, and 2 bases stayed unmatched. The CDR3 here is CASSWTGEETQYF. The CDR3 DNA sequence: TGTGCCAGCAGCTGGACAGGGGAAGAGACCCAGTACTTC.

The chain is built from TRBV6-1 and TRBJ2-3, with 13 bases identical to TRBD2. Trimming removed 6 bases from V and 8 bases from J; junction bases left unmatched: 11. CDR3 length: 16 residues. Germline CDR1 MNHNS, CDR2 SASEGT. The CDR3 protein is CASSQTSGRAPGTQYF. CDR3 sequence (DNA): TGTGCCAGCAGCCAAACTAGCGGGAGGGCCCCGGGTACGCAGTATTTT.

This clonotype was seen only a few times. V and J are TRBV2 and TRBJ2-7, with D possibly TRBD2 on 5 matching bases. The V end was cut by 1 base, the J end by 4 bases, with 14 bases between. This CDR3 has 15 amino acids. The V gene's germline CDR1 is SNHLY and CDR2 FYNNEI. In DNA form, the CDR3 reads TGTGCCAGCAGTGAAGAGTTAGCGAGGTCTTACGAGCAGTACTTC. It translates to CASSEELARSYEQYF.

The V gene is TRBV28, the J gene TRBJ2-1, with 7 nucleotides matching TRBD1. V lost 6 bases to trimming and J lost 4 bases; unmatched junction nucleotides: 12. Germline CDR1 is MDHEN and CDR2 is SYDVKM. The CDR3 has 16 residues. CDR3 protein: CASSRGSGQIYNEQFF. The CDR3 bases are TGTGCCAGCAGCCGAGGATCGGGACAGATTTACAATGAGCAGTTCTTC.

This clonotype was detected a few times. The DNA for the CDR3 is TGTGCCAGCAGTTCCCCTCGACAGGGTAAATTGATAGAGACCCAGTACTTC. Protein product: CASSSPRQGKLIETQYF. V gene TRBV6-5 combines with J gene TRBJ2-5, with 7 nucleotides matching TRBD1. Germline V lookup: CDR1 MNHEY, CDR2 SVGAGI. The length of the CDR3 is 17 residues. V trimming: 4 bases; J trimming: 4 bases; junction bases outside the gene matches: 15.

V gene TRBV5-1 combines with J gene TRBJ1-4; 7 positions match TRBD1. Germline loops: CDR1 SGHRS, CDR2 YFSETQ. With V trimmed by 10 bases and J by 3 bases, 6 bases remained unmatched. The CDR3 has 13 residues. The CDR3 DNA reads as TGCGCCTCCCGGGGACAGCCTAATGAAAAACTGTTTTTT. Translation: CASRGQPNEKLFF.

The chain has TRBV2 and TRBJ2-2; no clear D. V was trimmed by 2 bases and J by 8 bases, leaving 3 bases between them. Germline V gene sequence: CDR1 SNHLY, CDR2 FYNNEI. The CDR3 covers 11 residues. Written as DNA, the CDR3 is TGTGCCAGCAGTGAATTTGGGGAGCTGTTTTTT. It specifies CASSEFGELFF.

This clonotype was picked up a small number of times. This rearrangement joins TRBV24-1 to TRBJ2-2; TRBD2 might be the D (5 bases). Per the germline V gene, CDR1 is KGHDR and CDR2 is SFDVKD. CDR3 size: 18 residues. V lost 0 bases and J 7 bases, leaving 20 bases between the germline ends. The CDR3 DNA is TGTGCCACCAGTGATTTGGTCGGTCCCGGACTCTTGGACGGGGAGCTGTTTTTT. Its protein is CATSDLVGPGLLDGELFF.

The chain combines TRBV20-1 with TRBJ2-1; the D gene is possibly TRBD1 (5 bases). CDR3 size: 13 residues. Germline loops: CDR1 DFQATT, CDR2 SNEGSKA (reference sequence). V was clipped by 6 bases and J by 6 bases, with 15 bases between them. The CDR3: CSAPDGQTNEQFF. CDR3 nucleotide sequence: TGCAGTGCCCCCGATGGACAAACCAATGAGCAGTTCTTC.

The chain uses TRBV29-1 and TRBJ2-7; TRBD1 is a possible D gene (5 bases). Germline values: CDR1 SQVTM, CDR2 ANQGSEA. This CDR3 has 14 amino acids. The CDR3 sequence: CNAIGAPGPYEQYV. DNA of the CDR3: TGCAACGCAATAGGGGCTCCCGGCCCCTACGAGCAGTACGTC.

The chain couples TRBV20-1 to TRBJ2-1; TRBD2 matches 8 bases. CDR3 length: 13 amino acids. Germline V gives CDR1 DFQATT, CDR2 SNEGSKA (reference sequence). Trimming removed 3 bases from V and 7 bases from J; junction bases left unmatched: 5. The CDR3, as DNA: TGCAGTGCTAGCCGGGTAGCGGGGAATGAGCAGTTCTTC. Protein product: CSASRVAGNEQFF.

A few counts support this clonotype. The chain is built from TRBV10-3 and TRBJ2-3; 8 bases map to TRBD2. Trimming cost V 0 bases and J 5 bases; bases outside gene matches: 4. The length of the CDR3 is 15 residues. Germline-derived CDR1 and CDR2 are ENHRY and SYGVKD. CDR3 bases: TGTGCCATCAGTGAGTCGGGACTAGTCGGAGATACGCAGTATTTT. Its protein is CAISESGLVGDTQYF.

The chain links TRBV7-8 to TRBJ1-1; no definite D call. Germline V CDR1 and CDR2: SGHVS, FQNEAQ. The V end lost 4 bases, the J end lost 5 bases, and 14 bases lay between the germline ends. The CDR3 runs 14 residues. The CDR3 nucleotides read TGTGCCAGCAGCTCCGATAGGCTTCGGACTGAAGCTTTCTTT. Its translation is CASSSDRLRTEAFF.

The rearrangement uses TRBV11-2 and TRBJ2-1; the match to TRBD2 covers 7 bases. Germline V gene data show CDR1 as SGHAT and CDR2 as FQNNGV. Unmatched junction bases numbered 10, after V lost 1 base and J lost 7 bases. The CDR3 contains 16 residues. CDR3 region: CASSLVFGGSGNEQFF. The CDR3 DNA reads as TGTGCCAGCAGCTTAGTCTTCGGCGGGAGTGGGAATGAGCAGTTCTTC.

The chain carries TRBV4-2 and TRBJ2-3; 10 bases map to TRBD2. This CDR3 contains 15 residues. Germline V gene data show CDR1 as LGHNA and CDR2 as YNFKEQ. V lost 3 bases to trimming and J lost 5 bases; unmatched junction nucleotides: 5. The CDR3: CASSQVLAGVDTQYF. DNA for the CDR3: TGTGCCAGCAGCCAGGTCCTAGCGGGGGTAGATACGCAGTATTTT.

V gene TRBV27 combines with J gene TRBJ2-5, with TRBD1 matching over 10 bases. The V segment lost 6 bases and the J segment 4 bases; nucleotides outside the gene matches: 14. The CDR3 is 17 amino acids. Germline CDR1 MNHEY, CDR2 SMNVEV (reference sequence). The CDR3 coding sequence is TGTGCCAGCAGCCGAATTTACTTGGGACAGGGGAGAGAGACCCAGTACTTC. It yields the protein CASSRIYLGQGRETQYF.

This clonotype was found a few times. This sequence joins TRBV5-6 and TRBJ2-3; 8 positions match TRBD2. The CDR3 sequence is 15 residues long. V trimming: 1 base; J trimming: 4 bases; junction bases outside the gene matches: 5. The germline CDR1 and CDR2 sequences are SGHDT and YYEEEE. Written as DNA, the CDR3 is TGTGCCAGCAGCTTGTGGGCGGGGGGCGCAGATACGCAGTATTTT. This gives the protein CASSLWAGGADTQYF.

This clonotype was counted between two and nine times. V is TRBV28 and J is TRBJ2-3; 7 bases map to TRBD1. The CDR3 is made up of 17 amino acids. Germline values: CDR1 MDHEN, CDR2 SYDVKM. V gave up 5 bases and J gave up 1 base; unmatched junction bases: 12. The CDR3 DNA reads TGTGCCAGCAGTCTAAACAGGGGTGGGAAGGGCACAGATACGCAGTATTTT. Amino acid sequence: CASSLNRGGKGTDTQYF.

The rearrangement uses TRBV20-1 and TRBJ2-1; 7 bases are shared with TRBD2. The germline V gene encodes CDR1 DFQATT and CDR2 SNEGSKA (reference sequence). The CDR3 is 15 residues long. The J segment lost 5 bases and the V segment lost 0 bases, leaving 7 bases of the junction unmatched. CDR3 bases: TGCAGTGCTAGAGATTGGGGGGGGATAAACAATGAGCAGTTCTTC. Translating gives CSARDWGGINNEQFF.

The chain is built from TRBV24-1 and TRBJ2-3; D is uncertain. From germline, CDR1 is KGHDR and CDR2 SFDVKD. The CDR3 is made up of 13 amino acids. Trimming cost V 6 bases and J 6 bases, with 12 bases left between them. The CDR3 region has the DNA TGTGCCACCAGTCCGTCCGTGTCTGATACGCAGTATTTT. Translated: CATSPSVSDTQYF.

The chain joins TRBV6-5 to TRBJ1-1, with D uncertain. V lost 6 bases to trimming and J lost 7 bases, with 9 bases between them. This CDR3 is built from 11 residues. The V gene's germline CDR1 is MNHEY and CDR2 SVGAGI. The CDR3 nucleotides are TGTGCCAGCAGGAAGATCGGTGAAGCTTTCTTT. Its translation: CASRKIGEAFF.

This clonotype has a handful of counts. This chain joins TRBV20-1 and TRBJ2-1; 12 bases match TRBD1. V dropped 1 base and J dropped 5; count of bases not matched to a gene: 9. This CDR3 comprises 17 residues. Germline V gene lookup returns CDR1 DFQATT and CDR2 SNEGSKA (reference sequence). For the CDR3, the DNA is TGCAGTGCTAGAGTCCCCCCGGGACAGGGGGCGGACAATGAGCAGTTCTTC. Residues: CSARVPPGQGADNEQFF.

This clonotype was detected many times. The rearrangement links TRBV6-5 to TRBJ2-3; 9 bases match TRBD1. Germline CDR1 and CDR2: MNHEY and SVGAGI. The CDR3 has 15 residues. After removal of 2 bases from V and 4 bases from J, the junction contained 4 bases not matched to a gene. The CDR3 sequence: CASSYRDRVADTQYF. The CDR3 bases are TGTGCCAGCAGTTACCGGGACAGGGTGGCAGATACGCAGTATTTT.

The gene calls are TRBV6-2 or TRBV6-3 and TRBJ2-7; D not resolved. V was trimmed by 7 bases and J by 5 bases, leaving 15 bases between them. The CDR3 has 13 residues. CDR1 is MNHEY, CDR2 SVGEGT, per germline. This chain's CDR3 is CASTIDGFNEQYF. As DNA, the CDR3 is TGTGCCAGCACCATCGATGGGTTCAACGAGCAGTACTTC.

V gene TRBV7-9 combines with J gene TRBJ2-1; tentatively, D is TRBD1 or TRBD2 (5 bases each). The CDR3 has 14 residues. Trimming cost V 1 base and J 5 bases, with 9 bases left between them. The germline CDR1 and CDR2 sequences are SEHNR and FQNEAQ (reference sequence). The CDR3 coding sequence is TGTGCCAGCAGCTTAGGGGTGGGACACAATGAGCAGTTCTTC. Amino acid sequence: CASSLGVGHNEQFF.

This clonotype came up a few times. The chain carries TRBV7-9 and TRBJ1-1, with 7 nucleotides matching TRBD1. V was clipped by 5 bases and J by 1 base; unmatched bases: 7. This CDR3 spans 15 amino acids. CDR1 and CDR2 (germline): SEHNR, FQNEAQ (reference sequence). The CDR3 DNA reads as TGTGCCAGCAGCCCCTCGGGACAGAAGAACACTGAAGCTTTCTTT. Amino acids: CASSPSGQKNTEAFF.

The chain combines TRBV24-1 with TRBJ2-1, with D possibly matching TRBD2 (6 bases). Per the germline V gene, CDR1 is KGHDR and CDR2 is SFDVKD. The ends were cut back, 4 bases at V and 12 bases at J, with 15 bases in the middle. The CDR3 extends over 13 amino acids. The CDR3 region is CATSDPRWRVQFF. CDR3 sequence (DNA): TGTGCCACCAGTGACCCCCGGTGGAGGGTGCAGTTCTTC.